One sample yielded the 29 T cell receptor beta chains listed below, sequenced in a study of CD8 T cells in Susac syndrome. When the RNA was reverse transcribed, random hexamers were used with an input of about 0.45 to 1 ug. TCRdb recomputed calls from the immunoSEQ multiplex PCR reads with MiXCR, one row per CDR3 protein. Counted here are around 200,000 distinct CDR3 sequences, 90% to 96% occurring once; the ten biggest clones make up 0.093%. Material for sequencing was CD4+ T cells from PBMCs. All receptors come from a human donor with multiple sclerosis.

The chain employs TRBV28 and TRBJ1-2; the D is unclear. CDR1 MDHEN and CDR2 SYDVKM come from the germline V gene. The CDR3 length is 10 residues. V was pared by 10 bases and J by 8 bases, with 11 bases between. The CDR3 sequence is CATSGLGYTF. The CDR3 bases are TGTGCCACCAGCGGGCTAGGCTACACCTTC.

The chain employs TRBV6-5 and TRBJ1-2, with 7 bases matching TRBD1. The CDR3 sequence is 15 residues long. Germline V gene data show CDR1 as MNHEY and CDR2 as SVGAGI. The J segment lost 2 bases and the V segment lost 6 bases, leaving 9 bases of the junction unmatched. The CDR3 sequence: CASSGLTGRNYGYTF. The CDR3 DNA follows: TGTGCCAGCAGCGGGCTGACAGGGAGGAACTATGGCTACACCTTC.

The rearrangement joins TRBV12-3 or TRBV12-4 to TRBJ2-3; D gene uncertain. Trimming removed 6 bases at V and 5 bases at J, with 12 bases between. The CDR3 length is 13 residues. The CDR3 region has the DNA TGTGCCAGCAGGTCCCCCGTGAAAGATACGCAGTATTTT. Its translation: CASRSPVKDTQYF.

The V gene is TRBV7-9, the J gene TRBJ1-1, with D maybe TRBD1 (6 bases). CDR1 and CDR2 from the germline V gene are SEHNR and FQNEAQ (reference sequence). Between the trimmed V and J ends, which lost 6 bases and 0 bases, there was a span of 14 bases. This CDR3 has 15 residues. Here the CDR3 reads CASSRPGHLNTEAFF. CDR3 DNA sequence: TGTGCCAGCAGTCGACCGGGACACCTGAACACTGAAGCTTTCTTT.

This chain connects TRBV27 to TRBJ1-2, with 7 bases aligning to TRBD1. The CDR3 spans 15 residues. CDR1 is MNHEY and CDR2 is SMNVEV in the germline V gene (reference sequence). Germline trimming cut 6 bases from V and 3 bases from J; bases unmatched to any gene: 10. CDR3 bases: TGTGCCAGCAGCTCTCTTACAGGGGCGGACTATGGCTACACCTTC. This gives the protein CASSSLTGADYGYTF.

In its sample, this clonotype was seen once. The chain links TRBV5-1 to TRBJ1-1; D gene ambiguous. The germline V and J ends were trimmed by 5 bases and 6 bases, with 14 bases remaining between them. CDR3 length: 13 residues. Germline V CDR1 and CDR2: SGHRS, YFSETQ. In DNA form, the CDR3 reads TGCGCCAGCAGGTCTCAAGTAGTCCCTGAAGCTTTCTTT. Protein sequence: CASRSQVVPEAFF.

The CDR3 spells CAKDGDYGYTF. The DNA for the CDR3 is TGTGCCAAGGACGGAGACTATGGCTACACCTTC. This rearrangement joins TRBV21-1 to TRBJ1-2. TRBV21-1 is a recognized pseudogene. This CDR3 is built from 11 residues.

The chain uses TRBV7-9 and TRBJ1-2; 9 bases are a match to TRBD1. CDR1 is SEHNR and CDR2 is FQNEAQ in the germline V gene (reference sequence). J gave up 7 bases and V 3 bases, and 6 bases lay outside the gene matches. This CDR3 comprises 14 residues. This chain's CDR3 is CASSFRDRETGYTF. CDR3 bases: TGTGCCAGCAGCTTCCGGGACAGGGAGACTGGCTACACCTTC.

This chain links TRBV5-1 with TRBJ1-1; tentatively, D is TRBD1 (5 bases). Trimming removed 4 bases at V and 1 base at J, with 11 bases between. Germline CDR1 reads SGHRS; CDR2 reads YFSETQ. The CDR3 sequence is 14 residues long. The CDR3 loop reads CASSVGTANTEAFF. The DNA for the CDR3 is TGCGCCAGCAGCGTCGGGACCGCGAACACTGAAGCTTTCTTT.

This chain connects TRBV6-2 or TRBV6-3 to TRBJ2-5; 9 bases are shared with TRBD2. V lost 6 bases and J lost 3; bases outside the gene matches: 11. The CDR3 runs to 16 residues. Germline-derived CDR1 and CDR2 are MNHEY and SVGEGT. The CDR3, as DNA: TGTGCCAGCAGGAAGGGCGGGGGGGCCAAAGAAGAGACCCAGTACTTC. Protein: CASRKGGGAKEETQYF.

The V call is TRBV20-1, the J call TRBJ1-1, with no clear D. Trimming shortened V by 0 bases and J by 0 bases, and 5 bases separated the two germline ends. This CDR3 is built from 13 residues. The V gene's germline CDR1 is DFQATT and CDR2 SNEGSKA (reference sequence). CDR3 in DNA: TGCAGTGCTAGAGACATCATGAACACTGAAGCTTTCTTT. The encoded protein is CSARDIMNTEAFF.

This chain connects TRBV29-1 to TRBJ1-4; D is perhaps TRBD1 (6 bases). Germline-derived CDR1 and CDR2 are SQVTM and ANQGSEA. Trimming pared 7 bases from V and 5 bases from J, leaving 14 bases between. The CDR3 covers 13 residues. The CDR3 sequence is CSALRDNNEKLFF. The CDR3 DNA sequence: TGCAGCGCGTTGCGGGACAACAATGAAAAACTGTTTTTT. Together with reference TRBV29-1 and TRBJ1-4, the CDR3 gives the full variable domain: SAVISQKPSRDICQRGTSLTIQCQVDSQVTMMFWYRQQPGQSLTLIATANQGSEATYESGFVIDKFPISRPNLTFSTLTVSNMSPEDSSIYLCSALRDNNEKLFFGSGTQLSVL.

V gene TRBV5-6 combines with J gene TRBJ1-2; 9 nucleotides agree with TRBD1. The CDR3 spans 16 residues. Germline V gene sequence: CDR1 SGHDT, CDR2 YYEEEE. J was trimmed by 4 bases and V by 3 bases; bases with no gene match: 10. CDR3 nucleotide sequence: TGTGCCAGCAGCTCTATGGGGACAGGGAACCCCTATGGCTACACCTTC. Translating gives CASSSMGTGNPYGYTF. The whole variable domain, filled in from reference TRBV5-6 and TRBJ1-2, reads DAGVTQSPTHLIKTRGQQVTLRCSPKSGHDTVSWYQQALGQGPQFIFQYYEEEERQRGNFPDRFSGHQFPNYSSELNVNALLLGDSALYLCASSSMGTGNPYGYTFGSGTRLTVV.

The chain has TRBV7-3 and TRBJ2-3; a possible D gene is TRBD1 (6 bases). Trimming pared 4 bases from V and 2 bases from J, leaving 13 bases between. The CDR3 runs to 15 residues. In germline, CDR1 is SGHTA, CDR2 FQGTGA. The CDR3 spells CASSSTGHFTDTQYF. The CDR3 DNA reads TGTGCCAGCAGCTCGACGGGACACTTCACAGATACGCAGTATTTT.

The V and J genes are TRBV9 and TRBJ2-5; TRBD2 is a possible D gene (6 bases). This CDR3 comprises 15 residues. CDR1 is SGDLS, CDR2 YYNGEE, per germline. Trimming took off 4 bases at V and 5 bases at J, with 18 bases between the two ends. As DNA, the CDR3 is TGTGCCAGCAGCTTCACGGGAGTCTCTGGGGAGACCCAGTACTTC. It encodes CASSFTGVSGETQYF.

V gene TRBV6-2 or TRBV6-3 combines with J gene TRBJ1-5; D is uncertain. V lost 1 base and J 3 bases, leaving 10 bases between the germline ends. Germline loops: CDR1 MNHEY, CDR2 SVGEGT. The CDR3 spans 15 residues. CDR3 bases: TGTGCCAGCAGTTACTTGCCAGTCCCCAATCAGCCCCAGCATTTT. Its translation is CASSYLPVPNQPQHF.

The rearrangement joins TRBV30 to TRBJ1-6; 9 nucleotides align to TRBD1. The germline gives CDR1 GTSNPN, CDR2 SVGIG (reference sequence). The V and J ends lost 0 bases and 6 bases, in that order; junction bases with no gene match: 6. CDR3 size: 16 residues. CDR3 amino acids: CAWSVNRGQGNSPLHF. CDR3 DNA sequence: TGTGCCTGGAGTGTAAACAGGGGGCAGGGTAATTCACCCCTCCACTTT.

This rearrangement joins TRBV14 to TRBJ1-6; D uncertain. CDR1 and CDR2 from the germline V gene are SGHDN and FVKESK. The V gene lost 4 bases and the J gene lost 6 bases, with 10 bases spanning the gap. The CDR3 consists of 14 residues. The CDR3: CASSPGLINSPLHF. CDR3 bases: TGTGCCAGCAGCCCCGGACTGATTAATTCACCCCTCCACTTT.

V usage is TRBV24-1 and J usage is TRBJ2-5; possible D gene TRBD1, 6 bases. The V end was cut by 6 bases, the J end by 3 bases, with 13 bases between. Germline V gene lookup returns CDR1 KGHDR and CDR2 SFDVKD. The CDR3 has 14 residues. The CDR3 spells CATSTQGSEETQYF. CDR3 DNA: TGTGCCACCAGTACACAGGGATCCGAAGAGACCCAGTACTTC.

As DNA, the CDR3 is TGCAGTGCTAACACTGAAGCTTTCTTT. Translating gives CSANTEAFF. The chain links TRBV20-1 to TRBJ1-1; D is unresolved. V lost 4 bases, J lost 3 bases, and 0 bases lay in between. The CDR3 is 9 amino acids. Germline V gene sequence: CDR1 DFQATT, CDR2 SNEGSKA (reference sequence).

The chain uses TRBV28 and TRBJ2-7, with TRBD1 matching over 9 bases. V shed 6 bases, J shed 3 bases, and the junction held 6 bases outside the gene matches. CDR3 length: 14 residues. The germline gives CDR1 MDHEN, CDR2 SYDVKM. The CDR3 loop is CASRPGTGIYEQYF. CDR3 in DNA: TGTGCCAGCAGGCCCGGGACAGGGATCTACGAGCAGTACTTC. The variable domain in full, with the rest retrieved from reference TRBV28 and TRBJ2-7, is DVKVTQSSRYLVKRTGEKVFLECVQDMDHENMFWYRQDPGLGLRLIYFSYDVKMKEKGDIPEGYSVSREKKERFSLILESASTNQTSMYLCASRPGTGIYEQYFGPGTRLTVT.

The chain has TRBV29-1 and TRBJ1-1; D remains unclear. This CDR3 is built from 14 residues. V lost 1 base, J lost 4 bases, and 13 bases lay in between. Germline values: CDR1 SQVTM, CDR2 ANQGSEA. In DNA, the CDR3 is TGCAGCGTTGAAGTACGGACCCAAACCACTGAAGCTTTCTTT. Translating gives CSVEVRTQTTEAFF.

The rearrangement uses TRBV3-1 and TRBJ2-1, with D unresolved. The CDR3 contains 16 residues. The ends were cut back, 1 base at V and 4 bases at J, with 14 bases in the middle. Germline lookup yields CDR1 LGHDT and CDR2 YNNKEL (reference sequence). CDR3 sequence reads: CASSQVYVGTYNEQFF. As DNA, the CDR3 is TGTGCCAGCAGCCAAGTGTATGTAGGCACATACAATGAGCAGTTCTTC.

This clonotype was detected only once. Relative to the germline gene, one junction end is altered; a read error may explain this. The chain carries TRBV9 and TRBJ2-1; tentatively, D is TRBD1 or TRBD2 (5 bases each). Germline loops: CDR1 SGDLS, CDR2 YYNGEE. This CDR3 is built from 13 residues. This CDR3 is CASSAAYRDLPSF. CDR3 bases: TGTGCCAGCAGCGCCGCTTACCGGGACCTACCCTCCTTC.

The V gene is TRBV20-1, the J gene TRBJ2-1; D not resolved. Germline CDR1 DFQATT, CDR2 SNEGSKA (reference sequence). The CDR3 covers 17 residues. Between the trimmed V and J ends, which lost 0 bases and 2 bases, there was a span of 17 bases. CDR3 coding DNA: TGCAGTGCTAGAGATGCTGTCGAACGAATTGCCTACAATGAGCAGTTCTTC. Translation gives CSARDAVERIAYNEQFF.

The chain carries TRBV11-3 and TRBJ2-5; possible D gene TRBD1, 6 bases. The length of the CDR3 is 14 residues. CDR1 is SGHNT and CDR2 is YENEEA in the germline V gene. Trimming shortened V by 4 bases and J by 3 bases, and 12 bases separated the two germline ends. CDR3 protein: CASSSYREKETQYF. The CDR3 DNA reads as TGTGCCAGCAGCTCATACAGGGAAAAAGAGACCCAGTACTTC.

The chain couples TRBV20-1 to TRBJ2-7; D is undetermined. Deletions cut 3 bases from V and 6 bases from J, with 12 bases between. The germline V gene has CDR1 DFQATT and CDR2 SNEGSKA (reference sequence). The CDR3 runs 12 residues. CDR3 residues: CSARARVGEQYF. For the CDR3, the DNA is TGCAGTGCTAGGGCGCGCGTGGGCGAGCAGTACTTC.

This chain joins TRBV29-1 and TRBJ2-3; possibly TRBD1 or TRBD2 for D (6 bases each). Trimming left V 0 bases short and J 4 bases short, with 17 bases between. Germline CDR1 reads SQVTM; CDR2 reads ANQGSEA. The CDR3 is made up of 16 amino acids. CDR3 bases: TGCAGCGTTGAAGAAGGAAGGGGGGAAGGCGCAGATACGCAGTATTTT. Its translation is CSVEEGRGEGADTQYF.

The chain carries TRBV27 and TRBJ2-2, with D unresolved. Looked up from germline, CDR1 is MNHEY and CDR2 is SMNVEV (reference sequence). The CDR3 totals 15 residues. V lost 8 bases to trimming and J lost 1 base, with 14 bases between them. Here the CDR3 DNA reads TGTGCCAGCTCCGAAGGGCTCCTGAACACCGGGGAGCTGTTTTTT. Translation: CASSEGLLNTGELFF.